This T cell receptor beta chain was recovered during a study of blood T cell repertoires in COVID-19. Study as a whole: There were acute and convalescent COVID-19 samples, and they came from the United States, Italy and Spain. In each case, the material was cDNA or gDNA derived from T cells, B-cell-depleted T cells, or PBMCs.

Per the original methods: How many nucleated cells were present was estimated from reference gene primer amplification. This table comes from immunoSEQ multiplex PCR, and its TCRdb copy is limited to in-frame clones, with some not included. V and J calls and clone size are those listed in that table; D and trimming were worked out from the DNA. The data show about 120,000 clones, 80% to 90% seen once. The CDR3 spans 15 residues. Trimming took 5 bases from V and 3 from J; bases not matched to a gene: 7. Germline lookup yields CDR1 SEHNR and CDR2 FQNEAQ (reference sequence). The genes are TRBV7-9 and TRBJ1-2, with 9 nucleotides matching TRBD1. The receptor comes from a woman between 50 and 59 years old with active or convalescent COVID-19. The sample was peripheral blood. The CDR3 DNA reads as TGTGCCAGCAGCCCTACAGGGGGCGCCCACTATGGCTACACCTTC. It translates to CASSPTGGAHYGYTF. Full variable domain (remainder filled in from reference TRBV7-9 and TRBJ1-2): DTGVSQNPRHKITKRGQNVTFRCDPISEHNRLYWYRQTLGQGPEFLTYFQNEAQLEKSRLLSDRFSAERPKGSFSTLEIQRTEQGDSAMYLCASSPTGGAHYGYTFGSGTRLTVV.